These T cell receptor beta chains were read from a single sample in a study of CD8 T cells in ankylosing spondylitis. MiXCR, run by TCRdb on the 5' RACE reads, gives a single entry per CDR3 protein. Of under 250,000 distinct CDR3 sequences listed, approximately 10% were seen once; the top ten hold 2.6%. Source material: blood, either unsorted or a sorted T cell fraction (not recorded which). The receptor set was obtained from a male donor with ankylosing spondylitis or in good health (not recorded which). Both conserved end residues are part of each CDR3. A D gene is named only where the DNA matches it firmly. Clone size, where shown, is once, few, many, or a class for clones that have expanded.

D	V	size	J	CDR3	DNA
-	TRBV23-1	-	TRBJ2-3	CASSQSIGLAQHSTDTQYF	TGCGCCAGCAGTCAATCGATCGGCCTAGCGCAACATAGCACAGATACGCAGTATTTT
-	TRBV30	-	TRBJ2-7	CAWGRAFYEQYF	TGTGCCTGGGGCAGGGCGTTCTACGAGCAGTACTTC
-	TRBV7-9	many	TRBJ2-3	CASTSRERTFSTDTQYF	TGTGCCAGCACCTCCCGGGAGCGAACATTCAGCACAGATACGCAGTATTTT
-	TRBV12-3/TRBV12-4	many	TRBJ2-5	CASSLAGALRETQYF	TGTGCCAGCAGTTTAGCGGGGGCGTTAAGGGAGACCCAGTACTTC
-	TRBV27	many	TRBJ2-7	CASRGVSYEQYF	TGTGCCAGCCGCGGGGTTTCCTACGAGCAGTACTTC
-	TRBV6-1	many	TRBJ2-5	CASKKTVRETQYF	TGTGCCAGCAAGAAGACAGTAAGAGAGACCCAGTACTTC
-	TRBV3-1	many	TRBJ1-1	CASSQVFGGEAFF	TGTGCCAGCAGCCAAGTTTTCGGGGGCGAGGCTTTCTTT
-	TRBV4-2	many	TRBJ2-2	CASRTGADYTGELFF	TGTGCCAGCCGGACGGGAGCCGATTATACCGGGGAGCTGTTTTTT
TRBD2	TRBV20-1	many	TRBJ2-2	CSARRGLADPTGELFF	TGCAGTGCTAGACGTGGACTAGCGGACCCCACCGGGGAGCTGTTTTTT
-	TRBV7-2	-	TRBJ1-3	CASSSQGATIYF	TGTGCCAGCAGTTCCCAGGGCGCCACCATATATTTT
TRBD1	TRBV2	many	TRBJ1-2	CASSEGQAPNYGYTF	TGTGCCAGCAGTGAGGGACAGGCCCCAAACTATGGCTACACCTTC
-	TRBV4-1	many	TRBJ2-3	CASSLTEVQTDTQYF	TGCGCCAGCAGCCTGACGGAGGTACAGACAGATACGCAGTATTTT
-	TRBV5-1	few	TRBJ2-7	CASSLTGLVYEQYF	TGCGCCAGCAGCTTGACAGGGTTGGTGTACGAGCAGTACTTC
TRBD1	TRBV29-1	many	TRBJ2-7	CSVGGQGSHEQYF	TGCAGCGTTGGGGGACAGGGTTCCCACGAGCAGTACTTC
TRBD1	TRBV13	many	TRBJ2-7	CASSRQGSYEQYF	TGTGCCAGCAGCCGACAGGGGTCCTACGAGCAGTACTTC
-	TRBV5-4	-	TRBJ2-5	CASRLSLFEGKETQYF	TGTGCCAGCAGACTCTCCTTGTTTGAAGGGAAAGAGACCCAGTACTTC
TRBD2	TRBV6-5	many	TRBJ2-3	CASRYRASGSVFTDTQYF	TGTGCCAGCAGATACCGGGCTAGCGGGAGCGTTTTCACAGATACGCAGTATTTT
TRBD2	TRBV12-3/TRBV12-4	few	TRBJ2-3	CASSPVGGGFRDTQYF	TGTGCCAGCAGCCCAGTGGGCGGGGGGTTTAGGGATACGCAGTATTTT
-	TRBV12-3/TRBV12-4	-	TRBJ2-1	CASSSDPGDNEQFF	TGTGCCAGCAGTTCTGACCCCGGGGACAATGAGCAGTTCTTC
-	TRBV20-1	many	TRBJ2-1	CSARERAQNNEQFF	TGCAGTGCTAGAGAGCGAGCGCAGAACAATGAGCAGTTCTTC
-	TRBV5-1	many	TRBJ2-7	CASSLHQNEQYF	TGCGCCAGCAGCTTGCACCAAAACGAGCAGTACTTC
-	TRBV5-1	many	TRBJ2-5	CASSPDGPRQETQYF	TGCGCCAGCAGCCCGGACGGACCTAGACAAGAGACCCAGTACTTC
TRBD1	TRBV6-5	many	TRBJ2-1	CASSYSKGANEQFF	TGTGCCAGCAGTTACTCGAAGGGGGCCAATGAGCAGTTCTTC
TRBD1	TRBV3-1	many	TRBJ1-1	CASSTGVTEAFF	TGTGCCAGCAGCACAGGGGTTACTGAAGCTTTCTTT
-	TRBV5-5	many	TRBJ2-5	CASSSGVLGVETQYF	TGTGCCAGCAGCTCCGGGGTCCTTGGGGTGGAGACCCAGTACTTC
-	TRBV14	many	TRBJ2-2	CASSQDRGGELFF	TGTGCCAGCAGCCAAGATCGAGGCGGGGAGCTGTTTTTT
-	TRBV7-8	many	TRBJ2-5	CASRSFTGLVPETQYF	TGTGCCAGCAGATCCTTTACCGGGCTAGTCCCAGAGACCCAGTACTTC
TRBD2	TRBV15	many	TRBJ2-3	CATSRSIAGNTDTQYF	TGTGCCACCAGCAGATCCATAGCGGGAAACACAGATACGCAGTATTTT
-	TRBV6-1	many	TRBJ1-2	CASSGGRSGGYTF	TGTGCCAGCAGTGGGGGACGGTCCGGGGGCTACACCTTC
-	TRBV5-1	many	TRBJ2-7	CASSPRSAYEQYF	TGCGCCAGCAGTCCTCGATCTGCCTACGAGCAGTACTTC
TRBD2	TRBV5-1	many	TRBJ2-1	CASSFLAGGNNEQFF	TGCGCCAGCAGCTTTCTAGCGGGGGGGAACAATGAGCAGTTCTTC
TRBD2	TRBV15	-	TRBJ2-3	CATSGGADTQYF	TGTGCCACCTCTGGGGGGGCAGATACGCAGTATTTT
TRBD1	TRBV10-3	many	TRBJ2-1	CAISASTGGQSYNEQFF	TGTGCCATCAGCGCCTCGACAGGGGGGCAATCCTACAATGAGCAGTTCTTC
-	TRBV30	many	TRBJ2-2	CAWVASGIGGELFF	TGTGCCTGGGTGGCGTCAGGGATCGGCGGGGAGCTGTTTTTT
-	TRBV20-1	many	TRBJ2-5	CSASVLQGRSYQETQYF	TGCAGTGCTAGCGTCCTCCAGGGTCGGAGCTATCAAGAGACCCAGTACTTC
-	TRBV6-1	many	TRBJ2-2	CASSEVLSGELFF	TGTGCCAGCAGTGAGGTCCTTTCTGGGGAGCTGTTTTTT
-	TRBV3-1	many	TRBJ2-2	CASSEVLATGELFF	TGTGCCAGCAGCGAAGTGCTGGCAACCGGGGAGCTGTTTTTT
TRBD2	TRBV5-1	many	TRBJ2-1	CASSGGTSGGNEQFF	TGCGCCAGCAGCGGCGGGACTAGCGGGGGCAATGAGCAGTTCTTC
TRBD1	TRBV7-2	-	TRBJ2-1	CASSSHRGLVRNEQFF	TGTGCCAGCAGCTCCCACAGGGGGCTGGTGAGGAATGAGCAGTTCTTC
-	TRBV29-1	many	TRBJ2-3	CSVEGTDTRTDTQYF	TGCAGCGTTGAAGGTACGGATACAAGGACAGATACGCAGTATTTT
-	TRBV7-9	-	TRBJ2-5	CASSLANLALQETQYF	TGTGCCAGCAGCTTAGCGAACCTGGCCCTTCAAGAGACCCAGTACTTC
-	TRBV5-1	many	TRBJ2-1	CASSLDLYNEQFF	TGCGCCAGCAGCTTGGACCTTTACAATGAGCAGTTCTTC
-	TRBV5-1	many	TRBJ1-1	CASSVSGTATFEAFF	TGCGCCAGCAGCGTTTCCGGGACGGCGACTTTTGAAGCTTTCTTT
-	TRBV5-1	-	TRBJ2-2	CASSPEGDWNTGELFF	TGCGCCAGCAGCCCGGAAGGGGATTGGAACACCGGGGAGCTGTTTTTT
TRBD2	TRBV5-4	many	TRBJ2-7	CASSLSGGRGNEQYF	TGTGCCAGCAGCTTATCGGGAGGAAGAGGGAACGAGCAGTACTTC
TRBD2	TRBV24-1	many	TRBJ2-5	CATSDGGRETQYF	TGTGCCACCTCGGACGGCGGGAGGGAGACCCAGTACTTC